This T cell receptor (beta chain) stems from a study of OX40 agonist ivuxolimab in advanced cancers. Across the whole study: Ivuxolimab, an agonist antibody against OX40 (CD134), was given to patients. A partial response was reached by three patients: one with hepatocellular carcinoma and two with cutaneous melanoma. Patients received intravenous ivuxolimab every 2 weeks at 0.01 to 10 mg/kg.

Measured with immunoSEQ multiplex PCR; TCRdb has only the in-frame clones, and not every one. This table has just over 50,000 clones, 60% to 80% appearing once. Per germline, CDR1 LNHDA and CDR2 SQIVND (reference sequence). V lost 0 bases, J lost 7 bases, and 11 bases stayed unmatched. The length of the CDR3 is 17 residues. The chain has TRBV19 and TRBJ2-2, with 7 bases that match TRBD2. The specimen comprised CD4+ or CD8+ T cells sorted from blood, sampled in a trial of the OX40 agonist ivuxolimab. The source of this sequence is an adult with an advanced solid tumor such as melanoma, head and neck, liver or kidney cancer. The CDR3 nucleotides read TGTGCCAGTAGTATAGATCTGAGACTAGCTAGGATCGGGGAGCTGTTTTTT. This translates into CASSIDLRLARIGELFF.